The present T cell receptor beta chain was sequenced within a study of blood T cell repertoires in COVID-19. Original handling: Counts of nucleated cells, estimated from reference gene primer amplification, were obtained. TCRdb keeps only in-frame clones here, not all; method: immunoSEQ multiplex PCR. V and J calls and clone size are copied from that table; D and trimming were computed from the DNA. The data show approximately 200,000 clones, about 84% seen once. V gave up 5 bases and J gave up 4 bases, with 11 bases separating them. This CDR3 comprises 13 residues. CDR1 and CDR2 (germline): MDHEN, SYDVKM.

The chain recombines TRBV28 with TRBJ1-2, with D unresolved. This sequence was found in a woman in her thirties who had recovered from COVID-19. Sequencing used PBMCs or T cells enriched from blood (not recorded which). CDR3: CASSPAQRYGYTF. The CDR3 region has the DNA TGTGCCAGCAGTCCCGCCCAGCGCTATGGCTACACCTTC.